This T cell receptor beta chain was found in a study of beta chain features in type 1 diabetes. At the level of the study: Investigators examined 107,917,701 sorted cells across all samples.

Per the germline V gene, CDR1 is SGHNT and CDR2 is YENEEA. This CDR3 is built from 13 residues. The ends lost 4 bases at V and 6 bases at J; junction bases unmatched: 4. Every bit of the isolated RNA underwent reverse transcription, so sequencing read expressed TCRB transcripts. The protocol was immunoSEQ multiplex PCR, while the TCRdb copy is restricted to in-frame clones and leaves out a portion. The repertoire consists of around 44,000 clones, with 50% occurring once and the leading ten covering about 0.24%. Study-wide results and limits: Any PCR bias toward short templates would affect both groups alike. Relative to healthy donors, patients appeared to have naive, central memory and Treg TCRB repertoires that were more similar. Whether HLA type influences TCRB rearrangement remained unresolved here.

As to this clone: Antigen specificity is unknown.

The chain couples TRBV11-3 to TRBJ2-7; 9 bases map to TRBD1. Material: stem cell memory CD4+ T cells from blood. The receptor comes from a woman younger than 45 in good health. The CDR3 sequence: CASSSGTGSEQYF. In nucleotides, the CDR3 is TGTGCCAGCAGCTCCGGGACAGGGTCCGAGCAGTACTTC.